One TCR beta chain is described in this entry. This record comes from a study of OX40 agonist ivuxolimab in advanced cancers. Study in general: Earlier treatment with anti-PD-1, anti-PD-L1 or anti-CTLA-4 was permitted, and over 35% had received some.

The J segment lost 6 bases and the V segment lost 3 bases, leaving 11 bases of the junction unmatched. The CDR3 contains 16 residues. CDR1 and CDR2 from the germline V gene are LNHDA and SQIVND (reference sequence). Assay: immunoSEQ multiplex PCR; the TCRdb copy retains only in-frame clones and omits some. The sample gives tens of thousands of clones, almost 90% of which show up once; approximately 7.2% is in the top ten. The sample here was CD4+ or CD8+ T cells sorted from blood, taken in a trial of the OX40 agonist ivuxolimab. The chain combines TRBV19 with TRBJ2-1, with 7 bases that match TRBD1. The receptor was derived from an adult with an advanced solid tumor such as melanoma, head and neck, liver or kidney cancer. This CDR3 reads CASSIPRTGVFNEQFF. The DNA for the CDR3 is TGTGCCAGTAGTATTCCTAGGACAGGAGTTTTCAATGAGCAGTTCTTC. Looking up the rest from reference TRBV19 and TRBJ2-1 gives the full variable domain: DGGITQSPKYLFRKEGQNVTLSCEQNLNHDAMYWYRQDPGQGLRLIYYSQIVNDFQKGDIAEGYSVSREKKESFPLTVTSAQKNPTAFYLCASSIPRTGVFNEQFFGPGTRLTVL.